This TCR beta chain derives from a study of cytomegalovirus exposure and HLA in healthy donors. The study, taken as a whole, reports: Later analysis identified a missense DCLRE1C variant that was linked to TCR beta V- and J-gene trimming. In a later analysis, specific HLA alleles were associated with 15,000 to 20,000 TCR beta sequences at a 0.05 false discovery rate. Analyzed later, most CMV-associated TCR beta chains appeared HLA-restricted. Per a prior analysis, the majority of TCR beta V segments were productive roughly 90% or roughly 30% of the time.

This clone was found once. Antigen unknown. V was cut by 4 bases and J by 5 bases, with 18 bases left in between. The CDR3 is 15 residues long. Germline V CDR1 and CDR2: MNHEY, SVGAGI. PCR employed 60 Vbeta and 13 Jbeta primers. Method: immunoSEQ multiplex PCR; TCRdb's copy keeps in-frame clones and lacks some. The table has around 150,000 clones, roughly four fifths seen once. The chain combines TRBV6-5 with TRBJ2-7; maybe TRBD1 (5 bases). Sequences were obtained from PBMCs. This TCR was sampled from a woman aged 45 to 65 in good health and CMV-seronegative. The CDR3 nucleotides read TGTGCCAGCAGTTCCCCAATGACCAGGGTCAACGAGCAGTACTTC. Translating gives CASSSPMTRVNEQYF.